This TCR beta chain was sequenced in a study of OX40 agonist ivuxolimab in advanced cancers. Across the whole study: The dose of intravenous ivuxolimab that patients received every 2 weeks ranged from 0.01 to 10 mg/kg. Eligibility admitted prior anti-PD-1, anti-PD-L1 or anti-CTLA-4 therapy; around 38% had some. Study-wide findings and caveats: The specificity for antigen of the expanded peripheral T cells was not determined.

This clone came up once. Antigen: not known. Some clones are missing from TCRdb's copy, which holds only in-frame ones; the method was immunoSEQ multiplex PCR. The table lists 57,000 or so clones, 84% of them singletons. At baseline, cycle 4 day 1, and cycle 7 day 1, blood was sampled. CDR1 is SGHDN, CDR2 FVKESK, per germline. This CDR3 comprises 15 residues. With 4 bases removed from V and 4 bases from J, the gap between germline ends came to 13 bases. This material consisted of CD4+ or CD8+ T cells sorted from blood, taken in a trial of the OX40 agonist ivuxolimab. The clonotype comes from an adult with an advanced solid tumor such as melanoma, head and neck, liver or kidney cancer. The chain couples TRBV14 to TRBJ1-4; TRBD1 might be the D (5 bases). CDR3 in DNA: TGTGCCAGCAGCCGTGGGGACGGCTTTAATGAAAAACTGTTTTTT. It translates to CASSRGDGFNEKLFF.